Following are 30 T cell receptor beta chains from one sample sequenced in a study of identical twins listed by TCRdb under 2016. The protocol used for the library was 5' RACE. Reads for this sample came from an Illumina HiSeq 2000. Starting from the raw public reads, TCRdb applied fastp trimming at Q25, assembled clones with MiXCR and retained in-frame beta chains. When rows share a CDR3 protein, they turn into one entry using the most common DNA and genes. This sample holds about 520,000 distinct CDR3 sequences; around 20% were observed only once. Around 0.9% of the sample rests with the top ten. This sample also belongs to another study, concerning T cells expressing NK-cell markers.

The sample comprised CD4+ T cells sorted from blood. The receptors derive from a woman between 18 and 30 years old in good health.

V gene TRBV5-1 combines with J gene TRBJ1-1; TRBD1 might be the D (6 bases). Germline assignment: CDR1 SGHRS and CDR2 YFSETQ. The CDR3 runs 14 residues. V lost 7 bases and J 11 bases, leaving 24 bases between the germline ends. The CDR3 protein is CASQSGASSSLAFF. As DNA, the CDR3 is TGCGCCAGCCAATCGGGGGCTTCCTCTAGCTTGGCTTTCTTT.

This clonotype was picked up a small number of times. The chain is built from TRBV9 and TRBJ2-3; D is unresolved. V dropped 0 bases and J dropped 0 bases, with 11 bases sitting between them. Germline values: CDR1 SGDLS, CDR2 YYNGEE. The CDR3 is 16 amino acids. Here the CDR3 DNA reads TGTGCCAGCAGCGTAGACCCGACGGCTAGCACAGATACGCAGTATTTT. This sequence encodes CASSVDPTASTDTQYF.

CDR3 amino acids: CASSQGPGLAGGSGNIQYF. The CDR3 nucleotides are TGCGCCAGCAGCCAAGGGCCCGGACTAGCGGGAGGGTCCGGAAACATTCAGTACTTC. The chain employs TRBV4-3 and TRBJ2-4, with 15 bases that match TRBD2. Trimming cost V 1 base and J 6 bases; bases outside gene matches: 10. CDR1 is LGHNA, CDR2 YSLEER, per germline. The CDR3 is made up of 19 amino acids.

The chain is built from TRBV7-9 and TRBJ2-3, with 8 bases identical to TRBD2. Germline V CDR1 and CDR2: SEHNR, FQNEAQ (reference sequence). The CDR3 has 17 amino acids. With V trimmed by 5 bases and J by 1 base, 11 bases remained unmatched. Here the CDR3 reads CASSPRGGLGGTDTQYF. The CDR3 DNA sequence: TGTGCCAGCAGCCCCCGGGGGGGTCTAGGCGGCACAGATACGCAGTATTTT.

This clonotype was counted between two and nine times. V usage is TRBV29-1 and J usage is TRBJ1-1; D uncertain. In germline, CDR1 is SQVTM, CDR2 ANQGSEA. The CDR3 consists of 13 residues. The ends were cut back, 0 bases at V and 1 base at J, with 6 bases in the middle. CDR3 bases: TGCAGCGTTGAAGATGGTGGGAACACTGAAGCTTTCTTT. It is translated as CSVEDGGNTEAFF.

This clonotype appeared a few times. CDR3 amino acids: CASSLDTRVDTQYF. The DNA of the CDR3 is TGTGCCAGCAGCTTGGACACCAGAGTAGATACGCAGTATTTT. This sequence joins TRBV5-6 and TRBJ2-3; no clear D gene. V lost 0 bases, J lost 5 bases, and 10 bases lay in between. CDR3 length equals 14 residues. From germline, CDR1 is SGHDT and CDR2 YYEEEE.

There are a few counts of this clonotype. The V gene is TRBV7-2, the J gene TRBJ2-2; D unclear. There are 13 residues in the CDR3. Germline V CDR1 and CDR2: SGHTA, FQGNSA. The V end was cut by 5 bases, the J end by 9 bases, with 13 bases between. In nucleotides, the CDR3 is TGTGCCAGCAGCCCCGAACGGGTACGGGAGCTGTTTTTT. Its translation is CASSPERVRELFF.

In this sample, this clonotype turned up a few times. V is TRBV7-2 and J is TRBJ2-3; D remains ambiguous. Trimming cost V 7 bases and J 1 base, with 12 bases left between them. Germline V CDR1 and CDR2: SGHTA, FQGNSA. This CDR3 contains 14 residues. The CDR3 DNA sequence: TGTGCCAGCAAGATTGTAGGCGGCACAGATACGCAGTATTTT. This codes for CASKIVGGTDTQYF.

This clonotype was detected only a few times. The V and J genes are TRBV12-3 or TRBV12-4 and TRBJ1-2, with D hard to call. V lost 7 bases to trimming and J lost 0 bases, with 15 bases between them. This CDR3 is built from 15 residues. For the CDR3, the DNA is TGTGCCAGCAATCCTTCGGGCCGCCCTAACTATGGCTACACCTTC. Protein product: CASNPSGRPNYGYTF.

The gene calls are TRBV7-2 and TRBJ2-5; D could derive from TRBD1 or TRBD2 (6 bases each). Trimming left V 4 bases short and J 7 bases short, with 13 bases between. Germline-derived CDR1 and CDR2 are SGHTA and FQGNSA. CDR3 length: 13 amino acids. CDR3 sequence (DNA): TGTGCCAGCAGCTGGATCCCGGGGGCGACCCAGTACTTC. Protein: CASSWIPGATQYF.

The chain has TRBV11-2 and TRBJ1-2; 7 positions agree with TRBD1. Germline CDR1 SGHAT, CDR2 FQNNGV. With 7 bases clipped from V and 0 bases from J, the junction kept 8 bases outside the gene matches. This CDR3 is built from 15 residues. The CDR3 sequence is CASTPGGSPNYGYTF. For the CDR3, the DNA is TGTGCCAGCACTCCAGGGGGGAGCCCTAACTATGGCTACACCTTC.

The CDR3 sequence is CASFFGAEAFF. The CDR3 DNA follows: TGCGCCAGCTTCTTCGGGGCAGAAGCTTTCTTT. V usage is TRBV10-2 and J usage is TRBJ1-1, with D possibly TRBD1 on 5 matching bases. CDR1 and CDR2 from the germline V gene are WSHSY and SAAADI. The V end was cut by 8 bases, the J end by 8 bases, with 12 bases between. CDR3 size: 11 residues.

The genes are TRBV4-1 and TRBJ1-1; D is uncertain. This CDR3 comprises 15 residues. Trimming pared 6 bases from V and 0 bases from J, leaving 14 bases between. CDR1 MGHRA and CDR2 YSYEKL come from the germline V gene. The CDR3 reads CASRRTTEMNTEAFF. CDR3 in DNA: TGCGCCAGCAGGCGAACCACAGAAATGAACACTGAAGCTTTCTTT.

The chain couples TRBV6-5 to TRBJ2-5; the match to TRBD2 covers 12 bases. The ends lost 4 bases at V and 2 bases at J; junction bases unmatched: 11. The CDR3 is made up of 18 amino acids. Germline V gene lookup returns CDR1 MNHEY and CDR2 SVGAGI. CDR3 sequence reads: CASSFPGLAGRKQETQYF. The CDR3 DNA reads as TGTGCCAGCAGTTTCCCAGGACTAGCGGGGCGAAAACAAGAGACCCAGTACTTC.

This clonotype was seen more than once but under ten times. The chain has TRBV12-3 or TRBV12-4 and TRBJ1-2; D unresolved. V shed 0 bases and J shed 4 bases, with 12 bases lying between them. This CDR3 has 15 residues. The CDR3 loop is CASSLAGQAFYGYTF. The CDR3 DNA follows: TGTGCCAGCAGTTTAGCGGGCCAAGCCTTCTATGGCTACACCTTC.

This clonotype was seen more than once but under ten times. The genes are TRBV12-3 or TRBV12-4 and TRBJ2-7; D not certain. V lost 2 bases and J lost 6, with 11 bases in between. This CDR3 is 13 amino acids long. CDR3: CASSLPNNREQYF. The CDR3 DNA is TGTGCCAGCAGTTTACCCAACAATCGCGAGCAGTACTTC.

This clonotype was detected only a few times. V usage is TRBV6-5 and J usage is TRBJ1-2, with 8 bases lining up with TRBD1. This CDR3 contains 14 residues. V lost 4 bases, J lost 6 bases, and 7 bases stayed unmatched. Germline-derived CDR1 and CDR2 are MNHEY and SVGAGI. The CDR3, as DNA: TGTGCCAGCAGTTGGGACAGGCCAGCGGATGGCTACACCTTC. This encodes CASSWDRPADGYTF.

This clonotype was counted ten times or more. J is TRBJ2-5 and V is TRBV29-1; D is uncertain. V lost 0 bases and J lost 1, with 6 bases in between. Germline CDR1 SQVTM, CDR2 ANQGSEA. The CDR3 consists of 13 residues. CDR3 residues: CSVEDYPQETQYF. For the CDR3, the DNA is TGCAGCGTTGAAGACTATCCCCAAGAGACCCAGTACTTC.

This clonotype was picked up a small number of times. V is TRBV5-1 and J is TRBJ2-5, with D unresolved. The CDR3 runs 12 residues. V was cut by 4 bases and J by 0 bases, with 4 bases left in between. Germline CDR1 reads SGHRS; CDR2 reads YFSETQ. The CDR3 DNA reads TGCGCCAGCAGCGAGGACCAAGAGACCCAGTACTTC. This translates into CASSEDQETQYF. Full variable domain (remainder filled in from reference TRBV5-1 and TRBJ2-5): KAGVTQTPRYLIKTRGQQVTLSCSPISGHRSVSWYQQTPGQGLQFLFEYFSETQRNKGNFPGRFSGRQFSNSRSEMNVSTLELGDSALYLCASSEDQETQYFGPGTRLLVL.

This clonotype turned up a few times. V is TRBV25-1 and J is TRBJ2-3; D is ambiguous. V lost 4 bases and J lost 0, with 8 bases in between. From germline, CDR1 is MGHDK and CDR2 SYGVNS. This CDR3 spans 14 amino acids. CDR3 in DNA: TGTGCCAGCAGTGCGCAGATCAGCACAGATACGCAGTATTTT. This translates into CASSAQISTDTQYF.

The rearrangement joins TRBV20-1 to TRBJ1-2; D is undetermined. The CDR3 extends over 12 amino acids. Germline V CDR1 and CDR2: DFQATT, SNEGSKA (reference sequence). Trimming left V 3 bases short and J 8 bases short, with 13 bases between. The CDR3 here is CSASRGSGGYTF. The CDR3 DNA reads TGCAGTGCTAGTCGGGGATCAGGAGGCTACACCTTC.

This clonotype was recorded a few times. This chain connects TRBV5-6 to TRBJ1-2, with D possibly matching TRBD1 (5 bases). CDR1 and CDR2 (germline): SGHDT, YYEEEE. The CDR3 sequence is 16 residues long. Trimming pared 3 bases from V and 6 bases from J, leaving 21 bases between. The CDR3 nucleotides read TGTGCCAGCAGCTCCGAGGCGGACGGGGGATGGAATGGCTACACCTTC. Translation: CASSSEADGGWNGYTF.

The table lists this clonotype with a few counts. This sequence joins TRBV5-1 and TRBJ2-7; D is perhaps TRBD1 or TRBD2 (6 bases each). Between the trimmed V and J ends, which lost 0 bases and 9 bases, there was a span of 16 bases. There are 14 residues in the CDR3. From germline, CDR1 is SGHRS and CDR2 YFSETQ. The CDR3 coding sequence is TGCGCCAGCAGCTTGGAACGGGGGCAGGGATTGCAGTACTTC. Amino acid sequence: CASSLERGQGLQYF.

Only one count was recorded for this clonotype. The chain couples TRBV20-1 to TRBJ2-1; D is perhaps TRBD1 (6 bases). Trimming took off 0 bases at V and 10 bases at J, with 28 bases between the two ends. The CDR3 consists of 18 residues. Germline V gene sequence: CDR1 DFQATT, CDR2 SNEGSKA (reference sequence). The CDR3 loop reads CSARDRSLWAGDDTEQFF. DNA of the CDR3: TGCAGTGCTAGAGATCGGTCCCTCTGGGCAGGGGATGACACGGAGCAGTTCTTC.

This chain joins TRBV25-1 and TRBJ2-7; no firm D call. With 3 bases removed from V and 5 bases from J, the gap between germline ends came to 11 bases. The CDR3 totals 13 residues. Germline-derived CDR1 and CDR2 are MGHDK and SYGVNS. CDR3 coding DNA: TGTGCCAGCAGTGACCTCCTGGGCCACGAGCAGTACTTC. Residues: CASSDLLGHEQYF.

In this sample, this clonotype turned up a few times. The chain combines TRBV20-1 with TRBJ2-1, with TRBD1 as a possible D gene (5 bases). The germline gives CDR1 DFQATT, CDR2 SNEGSKA (reference sequence). There are 11 residues in the CDR3. Trimming removed 7 bases at V and 5 bases at J, with 9 bases between. The CDR3, as DNA: TGCAGTGGTTCAGGGAACAATGAGCAGTTCTTC. It translates to CSGSGNNEQFF.

Only a few counts were recorded for this clonotype. CDR3: CASSQVGREGVGTEAFF. CDR3 coding DNA: TGCGCCAGCAGCCAAGTCGGCAGGGAAGGCGTCGGCACTGAAGCTTTCTTT. J is TRBJ1-1 and V is TRBV4-1; a weak D match, TRBD1 (5 bases). The germline gives CDR1 MGHRA, CDR2 YSYEKL. V lost 1 base and J 4 bases, leaving 19 bases between the germline ends. The CDR3 contains 17 residues.

This clonotype was picked up many times. The chain uses TRBV10-3 and TRBJ2-1; no firm D call. This CDR3 is 13 amino acids long. V was clipped by 0 bases and J by 6 bases, with 6 bases between them. CDR1 ENHRY and CDR2 SYGVKD come from the germline V gene. CDR3 loop: CAISESNANEQFF. The CDR3 DNA sequence: TGTGCCATCAGTGAGTCGAACGCCAATGAGCAGTTCTTC.

The CDR3 bases are TGTGCCAGCAGTGAGATTAGCGGGAGGACGTCTGAGCAGTTCTTC. Translation gives CASSEISGRTSEQFF. The chain links TRBV6-4 to TRBJ2-1, with 10 bases matching TRBD2. The CDR3 runs 15 residues. J lost 9 bases, V lost 3 bases, and 8 bases had no gene match. The germline gives CDR1 MRHNA, CDR2 SNTAGT.

This clonotype was found a few times. This sequence joins TRBV4-2 and TRBJ2-5; 7 bases agree with TRBD2. CDR1 is LGHNA and CDR2 is YNFKEQ in the germline V gene. The V and J ends lost 4 bases and 2 bases, in that order; junction bases with no gene match: 7. CDR3 size: 15 residues. The CDR3 nucleotides are TGTGCCAGCAGCCGGGTCGGGACTAAACAAGAGACCCAGTACTTC. Its protein is CASSRVGTKQETQYF.